Sequencing of this TCR beta chain was carried out in a study of T cells in women clearing cervical HPV infection. Across the whole study: Control women cleared a single incident HPV16 infection within 12 months. Study-wide results and limits: T-cell numbers per sample were unknown and may explain richness differences. Combining TCR richness with V gene abundances gave approximately 0.84 AUC. Associations may precede or follow infection; HPV-specific or memory T cells were not isolated.

Germline lookup yields CDR1 LGHDT and CDR2 YNNKEL (reference sequence). This CDR3 is built from 16 residues. V shed 0 bases, J shed 5 bases, and the junction held 9 bases outside the gene matches. Profiling relied on immunoSEQ multiplex PCR, and the TCRdb table lists in-frame clones only, not all of them. This sample contains tens of thousands of clones. As regards this clone: No antigen is known for it. The CDR3 end is not reached by the read, which stops 3 residues before it; the germline J gene fills it in.

This receptor was identified in a woman aged 18-70 years with a cervical HPV16 infection that either progressed to CIN3+ or cleared (not recorded which). The sequenced material came from blood buffy coat. The chain joins TRBV3-1 (or the pseudogene TRBV3-2) to TRBJ2-7; 8 nucleotides align to TRBD2. The covered CDR3 bases are TGTGCCAGCAGCCAAGAGGGACTAGGATTAACCCACGAG. This encodes CASSQEGLGLTHE. The CDR3, in full, reads CASSQEGLGLTHEQYF.